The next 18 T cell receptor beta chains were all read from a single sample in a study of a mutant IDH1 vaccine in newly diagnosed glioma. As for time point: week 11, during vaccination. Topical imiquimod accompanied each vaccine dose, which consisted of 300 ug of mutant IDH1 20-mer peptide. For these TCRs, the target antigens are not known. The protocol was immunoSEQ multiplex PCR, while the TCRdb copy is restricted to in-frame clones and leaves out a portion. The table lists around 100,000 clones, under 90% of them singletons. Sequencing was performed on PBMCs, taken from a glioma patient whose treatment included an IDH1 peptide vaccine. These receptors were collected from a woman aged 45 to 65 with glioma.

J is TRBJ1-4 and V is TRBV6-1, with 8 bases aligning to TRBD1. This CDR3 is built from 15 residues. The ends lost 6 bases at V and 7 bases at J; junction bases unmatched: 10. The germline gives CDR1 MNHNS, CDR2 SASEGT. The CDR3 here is CASSGGDRGGEKLFF. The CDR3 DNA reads TGTGCCAGCAGCGGGGGAGACAGGGGAGGTGAAAAACTGTTTTTT.

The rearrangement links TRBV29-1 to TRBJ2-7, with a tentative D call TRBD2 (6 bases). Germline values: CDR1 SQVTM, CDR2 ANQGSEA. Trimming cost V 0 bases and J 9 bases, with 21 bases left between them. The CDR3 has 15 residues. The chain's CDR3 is CSVEEGRPSGSVQYF. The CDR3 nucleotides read TGCAGCGTTGAAGAGGGGCGACCGTCCGGGAGTGTGCAGTACTTC.

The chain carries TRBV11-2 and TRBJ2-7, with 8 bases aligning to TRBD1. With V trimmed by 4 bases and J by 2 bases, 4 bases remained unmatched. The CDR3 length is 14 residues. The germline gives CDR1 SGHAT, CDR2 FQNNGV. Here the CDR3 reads CASSSGTGAYEQYF. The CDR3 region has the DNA TGTGCCAGCAGCTCCGGGACAGGAGCCTACGAGCAGTACTTC.

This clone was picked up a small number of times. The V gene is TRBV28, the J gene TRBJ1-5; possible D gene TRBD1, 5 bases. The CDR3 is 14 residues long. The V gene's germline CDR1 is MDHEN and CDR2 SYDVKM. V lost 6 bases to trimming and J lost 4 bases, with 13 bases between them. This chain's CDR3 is CASSSGATNQPQHF. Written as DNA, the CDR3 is TGTGCCAGCAGCTCTGGGGCCACTAATCAGCCCCAGCATTTT.

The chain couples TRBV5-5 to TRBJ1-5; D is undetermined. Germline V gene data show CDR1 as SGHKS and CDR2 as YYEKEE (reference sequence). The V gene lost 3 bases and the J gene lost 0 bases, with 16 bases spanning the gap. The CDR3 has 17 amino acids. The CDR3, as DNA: TGTGCCAGCAGCTCGTGGGTCGGGGATCTTAGCAATCAGCCCCAGCATTTT. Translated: CASSSWVGDLSNQPQHF.

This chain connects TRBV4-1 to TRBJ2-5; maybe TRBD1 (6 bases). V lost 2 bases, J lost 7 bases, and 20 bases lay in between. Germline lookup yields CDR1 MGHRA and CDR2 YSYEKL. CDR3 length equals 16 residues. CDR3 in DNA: TGCGCCAGCAGCCAAACATCGAAGAGCGAGACAGGGACCCAGTACTTC. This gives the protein CASSQTSKSETGTQYF.

DNA of the CDR3: TGTGCCAGCAGCTTGACAGGGGAGGGTTCACCCCTCCACTTT. Translating gives CASSLTGEGSPLHF. The chain combines TRBV9 with TRBJ1-6, with TRBD1 matching over 8 bases. Germline values: CDR1 SGDLS, CDR2 YYNGEE. The CDR3 runs 14 residues. V shed 4 bases, J shed 9 bases, and the junction held 6 bases outside the gene matches. The variable domain in full, with the rest retrieved from reference TRBV9 and TRBJ1-6, is DSGVTQTPKHLITATGQRVTLRCSPRSGDLSVYWYQQSLDQGLQFLIQYYNGEERAKGNILERFSAQQFPDLHSELNLSSLELGDSALYFCASSLTGEGSPLHFGNGTRLTVT.

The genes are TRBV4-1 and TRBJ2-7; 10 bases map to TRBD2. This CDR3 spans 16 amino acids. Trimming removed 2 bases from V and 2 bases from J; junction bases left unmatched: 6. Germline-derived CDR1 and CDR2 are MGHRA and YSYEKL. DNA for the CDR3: TGCGCCAGCAGCCAATGGACTAGCGGAAATCCCTACGAGCAGTACTTC. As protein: CASSQWTSGNPYEQYF.

The CDR3: CASSFTGEVAFF. CDR3 in DNA: TGTGCCAGCAGCTTTACAGGGGAGGTAGCTTTCTTT. The genes are TRBV11-2 and TRBJ1-1, with 7 positions matching TRBD1. The V gene's germline CDR1 is SGHAT and CDR2 FQNNGV. The CDR3 covers 12 residues. V shed 3 bases, J shed 10 bases, and the junction held 5 bases outside the gene matches. Full variable domain (missing parts from reference TRBV11-2 and TRBJ1-1): EAGVAQSPRYKIIEKRQSVAFWCNPISGHATLYWYQQILGQGPKLLIQFQNNGVVDDSQLPKDRFSAERLKGVDSTLKIQPAKLEDSAVYLCASSFTGEVAFFGQGTRLTVV.

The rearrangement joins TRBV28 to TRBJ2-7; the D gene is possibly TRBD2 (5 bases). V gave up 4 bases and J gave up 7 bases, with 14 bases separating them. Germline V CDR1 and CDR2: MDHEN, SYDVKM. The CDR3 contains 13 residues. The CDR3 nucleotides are TGTGCCAGCAGTTGGGGAGCCACGGGAGAGCAGTACTTC. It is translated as CASSWGATGEQYF.

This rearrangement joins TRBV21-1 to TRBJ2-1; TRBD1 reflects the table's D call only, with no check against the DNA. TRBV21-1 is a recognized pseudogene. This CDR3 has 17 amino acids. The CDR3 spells CASSKDPRDRGFNEQFF. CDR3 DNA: TGTGCCAGCAGCAAAGACCCCCGGGACAGGGGGTTCAATGAGCAGTTCTTC.

In nucleotides, the CDR3 is TGCGCCAGCAGCCACCCGGGACAGGGCCCAGCTTTCTTT. Its translation: CASSHPGQGPAFF. This chain joins TRBV4-1 and TRBJ1-1, with 9 bases fitting TRBD1. This CDR3 region has 13 residues. Trimming cost V 3 bases and J 10 bases; bases outside gene matches: 6. The germline V gene encodes CDR1 MGHRA and CDR2 YSYEKL.

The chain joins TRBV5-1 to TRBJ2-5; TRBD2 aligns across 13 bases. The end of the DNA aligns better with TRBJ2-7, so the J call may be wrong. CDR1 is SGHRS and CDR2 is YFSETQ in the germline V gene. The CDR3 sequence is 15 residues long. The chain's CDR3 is CASSSGLAGPYEQYF. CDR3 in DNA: TGCGCCAGCAGCTCGGGACTAGCGGGACCTTACGAGCAGTACTTC.

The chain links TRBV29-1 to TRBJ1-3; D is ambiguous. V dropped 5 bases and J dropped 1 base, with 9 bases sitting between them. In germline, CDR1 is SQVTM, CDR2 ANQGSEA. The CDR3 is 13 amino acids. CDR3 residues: CSVSPQSGNTIYF. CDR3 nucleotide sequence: TGCAGCGTTTCTCCACAATCTGGAAACACCATATATTTT.

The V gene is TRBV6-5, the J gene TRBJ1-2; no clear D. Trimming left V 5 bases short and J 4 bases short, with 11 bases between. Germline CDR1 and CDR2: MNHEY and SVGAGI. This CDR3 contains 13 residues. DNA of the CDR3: TGTGCCAGCAGTAATGACCTGGTCTATGGCTACACCTTC. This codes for CASSNDLVYGYTF.

As DNA, the CDR3 is TGTGCCAGCAGCTTAGTAGATGGAAGGACTGAAGCTTTCTTT. This encodes CASSLVDGRTEAFF. The genes are TRBV11-2 and TRBJ1-1; D is uncertain. CDR1 is SGHAT, CDR2 FQNNGV, per germline. Trimming cost V 1 base and J 5 bases, with 11 bases left between them. This CDR3 comprises 14 residues.

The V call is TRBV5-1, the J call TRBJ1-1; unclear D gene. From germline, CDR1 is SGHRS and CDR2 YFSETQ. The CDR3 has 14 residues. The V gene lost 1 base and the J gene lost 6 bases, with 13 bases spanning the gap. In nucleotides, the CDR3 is TGCGCCAGCAGCTTGAACTCCTGGAGGGCTGAAGCTTTCTTT. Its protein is CASSLNSWRAEAFF.

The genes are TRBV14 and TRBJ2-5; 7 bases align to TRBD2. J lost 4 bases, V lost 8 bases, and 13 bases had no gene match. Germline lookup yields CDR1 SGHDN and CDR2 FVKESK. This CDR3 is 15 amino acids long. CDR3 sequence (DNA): TGTGCCAGCCGGCCTGCGGGAGCGTCGGTAGAGACCCAGTACTTC. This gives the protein CASRPAGASVETQYF.